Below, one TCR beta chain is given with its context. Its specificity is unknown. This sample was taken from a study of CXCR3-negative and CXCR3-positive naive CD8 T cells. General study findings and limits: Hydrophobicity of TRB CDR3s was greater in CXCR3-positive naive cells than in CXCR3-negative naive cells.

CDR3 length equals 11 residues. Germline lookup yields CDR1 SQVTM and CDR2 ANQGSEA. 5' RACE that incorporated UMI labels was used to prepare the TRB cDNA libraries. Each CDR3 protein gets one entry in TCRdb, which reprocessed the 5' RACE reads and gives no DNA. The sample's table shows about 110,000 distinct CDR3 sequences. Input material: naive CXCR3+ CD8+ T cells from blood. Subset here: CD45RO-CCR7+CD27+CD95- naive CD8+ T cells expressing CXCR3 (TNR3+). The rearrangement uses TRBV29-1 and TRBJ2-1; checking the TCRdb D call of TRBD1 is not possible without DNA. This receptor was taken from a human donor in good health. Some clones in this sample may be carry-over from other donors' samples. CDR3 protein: CSVDPWEEQFF.